Ten or more counts support the clone carrying this T cell receptor beta chain. Antigen unknown. V was clipped by 2 bases and J by 7 bases, with 2 bases between them. The V gene's germline CDR1 is MNHNS and CDR2 SASEGT. This CDR3 has 10 residues. This specimen comes from a study of read filtering for tumor transcriptome and immune sequencing. Looking at the study overall: After DNase treatment, RNA was made into whole-transcriptome libraries. Study-level results: RNA-seq captured clonotypes less deeply and reliably than IR-seq.

The library was built from 400 to 500 ng RNA with molecular barcoded adaptors for alpha/delta and beta/gamma chains. One entry per CDR3 protein results from TCRdb running MiXCR on the reads. Among 50,000 or so distinct CDR3 sequences, roughly a fifth were seen once, and the ten largest hold 15%. This clonotype was sampled from a donor at least 40 years old with multiple myeloma. Sequenced: a population of CD138-negative cells sorted from bone marrow. This chain links TRBV6-1 with TRBJ1-2; D not resolved. This CDR3 is CASSEIGYTF. The DNA of the CDR3 is TGTGCCAGCAGTGAAATTGGCTACACCTTC.